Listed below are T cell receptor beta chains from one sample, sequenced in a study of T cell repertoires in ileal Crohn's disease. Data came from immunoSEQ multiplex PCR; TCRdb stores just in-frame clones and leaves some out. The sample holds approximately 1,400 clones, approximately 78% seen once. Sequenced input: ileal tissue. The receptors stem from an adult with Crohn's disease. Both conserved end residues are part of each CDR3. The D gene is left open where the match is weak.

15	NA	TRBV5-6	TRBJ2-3	CASSLALVSTDTQYF
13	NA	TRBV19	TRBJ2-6	CASSGTGANVLTF
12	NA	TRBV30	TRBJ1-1	CAWGDYRDRAFF
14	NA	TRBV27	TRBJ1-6	CASRMTGNNSPLHF
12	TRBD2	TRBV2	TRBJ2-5	CASKLAEETQYF
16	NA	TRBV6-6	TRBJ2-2	CASSYAAESYTGELFF
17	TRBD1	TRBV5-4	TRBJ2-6	CASSSGTGRIGANVLTF
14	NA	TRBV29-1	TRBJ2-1	CSVEEGSAGDEQFF
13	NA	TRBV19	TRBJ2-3	CASRIQGTDTQYF
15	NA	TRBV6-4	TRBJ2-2	CASSPEGANTGELFF
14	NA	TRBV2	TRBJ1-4	CASRNRARGEKLFF
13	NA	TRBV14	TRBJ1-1	CASSRQMNTEAFF